These T cell receptor beta chains were read from a single sample in a study of PD-L1 blockade in urothelial cancer. Clones were read by immunoSEQ multiplex PCR, and TCRdb kept only the in-frame ones, dropping some. The sample holds under 95,000 clones, under 90% seen once. Here the sequenced sample was PBMCs, taken around atezolizumab (anti-PD-L1) treatment. The origin of the receptors is a man aged 55 to 70 with urothelial cancer. Each CDR3 is given with its conserved first and last residue. The D gene is left open where the match is weak. The listing skips clone size in some rows; elsewhere it reads once, few, many or a size class.

D gene | J gene | clone size | V gene | CDR3 protein | CDR3 DNA
NA | TRBJ2-7 | NA | TRBV30 | CAWSFISGEQYF | TGTGCCTGGAGTTTCATATCGGGGGAGCAGTACTTC
NA | TRBJ2-3 | NA | TRBV15 | CATSRDAEGTDTQYF | TGTGCCACCAGCAGAGATGCGGAGGGCACAGATACGCAGTATTTT
NA | TRBJ1-1 | NA | TRBV18 | CASSPPGGLNTEAFF | TGTGCCAGCTCACCACCGGGGGGGCTGAACACTGAAGCTTTCTTT
TRBD2 | TRBJ2-3 | NA | TRBV6-4 | CASSRSGLRTDTQYF | TGTGCCAGCAGCCGTAGCGGGTTACGCACAGATACGCAGTATTTT
TRBD2 | TRBJ2-5 | NA | TRBV7-9 | CASSAPSGRAGETQYF | TGTGCCAGCAGCGCCCCCAGCGGGAGGGCCGGTGAGACCCAGTACTTC
NA | TRBJ2-3 | NA | TRBV5-1 | CASSLAGRYTDTQYF | TGCGCCAGCAGCTTGGCAGGCAGATACACAGATACGCAGTATTTT
TRBD1 | TRBJ1-4 | once | TRBV29-1 | CSVGTGGSTNEKLFF | TGCAGCGTCGGGACAGGGGGATCTACTAATGAAAAACTGTTTTTT
NA | TRBJ2-3 | once | TRBV27 | CASSPIIKSSDTQYF | TGTGCCAGCAGTCCGATAATAAAGAGCTCAGATACGCAGTATTTT
NA | TRBJ2-5 | NA | TRBV4-1 | CASSQDRQAQETQYF | TGCGCCAGCAGCCAAGATCGCCAAGCCCAAGAGACCCAGTACTTC
NA | TRBJ2-5 | NA | TRBV1 | CTSSQSLQETQYF | TGCACCAGCAGCCAGAGCCTCCAAGAGACCCAGTACTTC
TRBD2 | TRBJ2-3 | NA | TRBV13 | CASSRSSGAADTQYF | TGTGCCAGCAGCCGCTCTAGCGGGGCAGCGGATACGCAGTATTTT
TRBD1 | TRBJ2-7 | once | TRBV5-1 | CASRPGTGGFGEQYF | TGCGCCAGCAGGCCCGGGACAGGGGGCTTCGGCGAGCAGTACTTC
NA | TRBJ2-1 | NA | TRBV7-3 | CASSMDYNNEQFF | TGTGCCAGCAGCATGGACTACAACAATGAGCAGTTCTTC
TRBD1 | TRBJ2-7 | NA | TRBV5-1 | CASSSDRGRTQYF | TGCGCCAGCAGCTCGGACAGGGGGCGCACCCAGTACTTC
NA | TRBJ1-5 | NA | TRBV6-5 | CASSYSSQPQHF | TGTGCCAGCAGTTACTCGAGTCAGCCCCAGCATTTT
NA | TRBJ1-2 | NA | TRBV5-1 | CASSFSLQTNYGYTF | TGCGCCAGCAGCTTTTCATTACAGACCAACTATGGCTACACCTTC
NA | TRBJ2-1 | NA | TRBV5-1 | CASSPRPGVGNEQFF | TGCGCCAGCAGCCCCCGGCCCGGGGTTGGCAATGAGCAGTTCTTC
NA | TRBJ1-2 | few | TRBV19 | CASSIQGNYYGYTF | TGTGCCAGTAGTATCCAGGGGAATTACTATGGCTACACCTTC
TRBD2 | TRBJ2-1 | NA | TRBV5-6 | CASTASGGNEQFF | TGTGCCAGCACCGCTAGCGGGGGGAATGAGCAGTTCTTC
TRBD1 | TRBJ1-6 | few | TRBV5-1 | CASRLGQGGNSPLHF | TGCGCCAGCAGATTAGGACAGGGTGGTAATTCACCCCTCCACTTT
NA | TRBJ2-4 | NA | TRBV19 | CASSADRRGPLNIQYF | TGTGCCAGTAGTGCGGACAGGAGGGGGCCTTTAAACATTCAGTACTTC
TRBD1 | TRBJ2-1 | NA | TRBV19 | CASNDRDRLVNEQFF | TGTGCCAGTAATGACCGGGACAGGCTGGTGAATGAGCAGTTCTTC
TRBD1 | TRBJ1-5 | NA | TRBV6-5 | CASSRRTGGNQPQHF | TGTGCCAGCAGTAGACGGACAGGGGGCAATCAGCCCCAGCATTTT
NA | TRBJ2-3 | NA | TRBV5-1 | CASSLEQGSTDTQYF | TGCGCCAGCAGCTTGGAACAGGGAAGCACAGATACGCAGTATTTT
TRBD1 | TRBJ2-7 | NA | TRBV7-6 | CASSSPDRGPEQYF | TGTGCCAGCAGCTCTCCGGACAGGGGTCCCGAGCAGTACTTC
TRBD2 | TRBJ2-1 | NA | TRBV4-3 | CASSHLGASGFTEQFF | TGCGCCAGCAGCCACCTAGGGGCTAGCGGGTTTACTGAGCAGTTCTTC
NA | TRBJ2-7 | NA | TRBV30 | CASERGTLYYEQYF | TGTGCCTCCGAAAGGGGGACACTTTACTACGAGCAGTACTTC
NA | TRBJ2-7 | NA | TRBV6-1 | CASSSTGSYEQYF | TGTGCCAGCAGTAGTACCGGCTCCTACGAGCAGTACTTC
NA | TRBJ2-5 | NA | TRBV11-2 | CASSLVTYGQETQYF | TGTGCCAGCAGCTTAGTTACTTACGGCCAAGAGACCCAGTACTTC